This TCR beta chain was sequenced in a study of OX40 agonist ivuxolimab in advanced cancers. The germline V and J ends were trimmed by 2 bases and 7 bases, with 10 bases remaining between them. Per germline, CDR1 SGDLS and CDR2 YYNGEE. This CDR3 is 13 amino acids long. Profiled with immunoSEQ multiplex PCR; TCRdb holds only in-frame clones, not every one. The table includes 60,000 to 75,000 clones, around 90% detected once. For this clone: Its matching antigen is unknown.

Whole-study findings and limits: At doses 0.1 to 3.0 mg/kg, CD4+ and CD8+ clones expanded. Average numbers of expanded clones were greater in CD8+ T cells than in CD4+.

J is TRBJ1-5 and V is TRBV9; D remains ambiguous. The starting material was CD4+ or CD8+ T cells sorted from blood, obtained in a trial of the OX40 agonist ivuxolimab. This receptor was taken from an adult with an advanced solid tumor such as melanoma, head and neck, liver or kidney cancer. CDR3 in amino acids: CASSVGQNQPQHF. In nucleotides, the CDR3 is TGTGCCAGCAGCGTTGGCCAAAACCAGCCCCAGCATTTT.